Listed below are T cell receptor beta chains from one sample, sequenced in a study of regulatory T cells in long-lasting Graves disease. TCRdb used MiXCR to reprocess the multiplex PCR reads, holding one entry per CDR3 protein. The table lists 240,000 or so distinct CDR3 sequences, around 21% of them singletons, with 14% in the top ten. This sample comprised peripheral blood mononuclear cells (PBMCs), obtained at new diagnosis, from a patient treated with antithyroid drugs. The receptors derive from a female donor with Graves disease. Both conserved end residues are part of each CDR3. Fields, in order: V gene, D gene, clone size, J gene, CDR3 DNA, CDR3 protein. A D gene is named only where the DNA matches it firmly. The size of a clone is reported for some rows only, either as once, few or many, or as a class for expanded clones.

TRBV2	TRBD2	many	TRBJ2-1	TGTGCCAGCAGTGAACTAGCGGGGGGGATTGAGCAGTTCTTC	CASSELAGGIEQFF
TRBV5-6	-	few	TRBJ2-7	TGTGCCAGCAGCTTGGTCAAGCGGCCCTACGAGCAGTACTTC	CASSLVKRPYEQYF
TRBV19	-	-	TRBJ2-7	TGTGCCAGTAATACATTGGCGGGAACCTACGAGCAGTACTTC	CASNTLAGTYEQYF
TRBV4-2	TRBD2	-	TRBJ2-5	TGTGCCAGCAGCCCTTCCCCCCCGGGGGGAACAGAGACCCAGTACTTC	CASSPSPPGGTETQYF
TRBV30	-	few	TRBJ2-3	TGTGCCTGGCGGAGGGAGGCGCAGTATTTT	CAWRREAQYF
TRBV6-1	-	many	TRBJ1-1	TGTGCCAGCAGTGTTAGGCCGCCTCCCACTGAAGCTTTCTTT	CASSVRPPPTEAFF
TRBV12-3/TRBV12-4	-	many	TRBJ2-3	TGTGCCAGCAGTTCTTCAGGGCTACCGCAGTATTTT	CASSSSGLPQYF
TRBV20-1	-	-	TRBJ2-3	TGCAGTGCTAGAGAAAGGGCAGGGGTTATAACAGATACGCAGTATTTT	CSARERAGVITDTQYF
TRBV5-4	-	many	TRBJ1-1	TGTGCCAGCAGCAACGGGAGGGACACTGAAGCTTTCTTT	CASSNGRDTEAFF
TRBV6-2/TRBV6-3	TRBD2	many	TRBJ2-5	TGTGCCAGCAGCCCCCTCCTAGCGGGAGGAGGGGAGACCCAGTACTTC	CASSPLLAGGGETQYF
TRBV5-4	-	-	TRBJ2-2	TGTGCCAGCAGCAGGACTGCGAACACCGGGGAGCTGTTTTTT	CASSRTANTGELFF
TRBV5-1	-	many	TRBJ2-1	TGCGCCAGCAGCTTGTCGAGTGGGATCTACAATGAGCAGTTCTTC	CASSLSSGIYNEQFF
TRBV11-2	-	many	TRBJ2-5	TGTGCCAGCAGCCGTCTAGCAGACCAAGAGACCCAGTACTTC	CASSRLADQETQYF
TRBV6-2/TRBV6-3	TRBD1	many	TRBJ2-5	TGTGCCAGCAACTGGCGGACAGGGCGACCGGAGACCCAGTACTTC	CASNWRTGRPETQYF
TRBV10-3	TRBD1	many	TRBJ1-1	TGTGCCATCAGTGAGACAGGGGGTGGCACTGAAGCTTTCTTT	CAISETGGGTEAFF
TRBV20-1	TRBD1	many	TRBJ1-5	TGCAGTGCTAGGGCAGAGGGGACAGGAAATCAGCCCCAGCATTTT	CSARAEGTGNQPQHF
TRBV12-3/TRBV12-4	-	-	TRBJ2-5	TGTGCCAGCAGGATGAGGACGGGCCCAGAGACCCAGTACTTC	CASRMRTGPETQYF
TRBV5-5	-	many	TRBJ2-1	TGTGCCAGCACTCACGCCGGGGTAGGGGGTTATAATGAGCAGTTCTTC	CASTHAGVGGYNEQFF
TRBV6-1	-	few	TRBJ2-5	TGTGCCAGCAAGGGACCCATGCAAGAGACCCAGTACTTC	CASKGPMQETQYF
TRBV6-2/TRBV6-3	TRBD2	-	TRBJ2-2	TGTGCCAGCAGTTGGATGACTAGCGGGAGTCTTGGTCGGGAGCTGTTTTTT	CASSWMTSGSLGRELFF
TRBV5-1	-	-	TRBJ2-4	TGCGCCAGCAGCTTGAACTTAGCCAAAAACATTCGGTACTTC	CASSLNLAKNIRYF
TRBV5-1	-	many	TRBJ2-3	TGTGCCAGCAGCCCTCCAAGCACAGATACGCAGTATTTT	CASSPPSTDTQYF
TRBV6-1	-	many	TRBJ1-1	TGTGCCAGCAGTGCGGGACTGTTGAACACTGAAGCTTTCTTT	CASSAGLLNTEAFF
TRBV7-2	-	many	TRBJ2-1	TGTGCCAGCAGCTTAGGGGTCAATGAGCAGTTCTTC	CASSLGVNEQFF
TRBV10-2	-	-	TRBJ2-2	TGCGCCAGCAGTGACCAGCGACTAGGGAGCGGGGAGCTGTTTTTT	CASSDQRLGSGELFF
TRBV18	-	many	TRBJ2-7	TGTGCCAGCTCCCCAGGACAGTCCCGGAACGAGCAGTACTTC	CASSPGQSRNEQYF
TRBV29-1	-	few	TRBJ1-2	TGCAGCGTTGAGGCCCGCGGACACCCCTATGGCTACACCTTC	CSVEARGHPYGYTF
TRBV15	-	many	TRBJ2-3	TGTGCCACCAGCTTTGGGGGCGGGAGTGGAACAGATACGCAGTATTTT	CATSFGGGSGTDTQYF
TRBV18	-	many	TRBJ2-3	TGTGCCAGCTCACCATCGGGAACGACAGATACGCAGTATTTT	CASSPSGTTDTQYF
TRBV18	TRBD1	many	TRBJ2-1	TGTGCCAGCTCGGGACAGGGGAATAACAATGAGCAGTTCTTC	CASSGQGNNNEQFF
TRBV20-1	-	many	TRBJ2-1	TGCAGTGCTAGAGGGGATGAGCAGTTCTTC	CSARGDEQFF
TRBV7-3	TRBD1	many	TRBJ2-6	TGTGCCAGCAGCGGGGGACAGGCGACCTCTGGGGCCAACGTCCTGACTTTC	CASSGGQATSGANVLTF
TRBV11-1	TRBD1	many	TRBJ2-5	TGTGCCAGCAGCTTAGAATGGGACAGGGTCCGAGAGACCCAGTACTTC	CASSLEWDRVRETQYF
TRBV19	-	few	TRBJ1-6	TGTGCCAGTAGTATAGATCAGGGTTCACCCCTCCACTTT	CASSIDQGSPLHF
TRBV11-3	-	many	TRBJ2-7	TGTGCCAGCAGCTTTCGGGAGCACGAGCAGTACTTC	CASSFREHEQYF